The 32 T cell receptor beta chains in this list originate from one sample, sequenced in a study of spatial heterogeneity in lung cancer. MiXCR, applied by TCRdb to the 5' RACE reads, yields one record per CDR3 protein. The table has around 98,000 distinct CDR3 sequences, approximately 19% seen once; the top ten hold 20% to 25%. The sample's time point: blood at routine non-recurrence follow-up after resection. The sequencing used PBMCs, collected at follow-up. The receptors come from a male donor with early-stage non-small cell lung cancer.

V and J are TRBV12-3 or TRBV12-4 and TRBJ2-7, with a tentative D call TRBD2 (6 bases). The germline V and J ends were trimmed by 7 bases and 3 bases, with 13 bases remaining between them. There are 13 residues in the CDR3. DNA of the CDR3: TGTGCCAGCACCGCCGGACTACACTACGAGCAGTACTTC. This sequence encodes CASTAGLHYEQYF.

V gene TRBV12-3 or TRBV12-4 combines with J gene TRBJ2-1; 8 bases fit TRBD2. The CDR3 has 15 amino acids. The V gene end was trimmed by 4 bases and the J gene end by 7 bases; junction bases not matched to a gene: 9. Written as DNA, the CDR3 is TGTGCCAGCAGTTACAGCGGGAGAGTGAATAATGAGCAGTTCTTC. It yields the protein CASSYSGRVNNEQFF.

The chain has TRBV2 and TRBJ1-6; the match to TRBD1 covers 7 bases. The CDR3 runs to 13 residues. Germline loops: CDR1 SNHLY, CDR2 FYNNEI. The V segment lost 6 bases and the J segment 7 bases; nucleotides outside the gene matches: 3. CDR3 sequence (DNA): TGTGCCAGCAGAGGACAGGCCAATTCACCCCTCCACTTT. Amino acids: CASRGQANSPLHF.

There are a few counts of this clonotype. In DNA, the CDR3 is TGTGCCAGCAGTTACGAAACGGGGACCATATATTTT. It translates to CASSYETGTIYF. The chain employs TRBV2 and TRBJ1-3; D is unresolved. This CDR3 has 12 residues. The germline CDR1 and CDR2 sequences are SNHLY and FYNNEI. V shed 5 bases and J shed 10 bases, with 12 bases lying between them. The whole variable domain, remainder taken from reference TRBV2 and TRBJ1-3, is EPEVTQTPSHQVTQMGQEVILRCVPISNHLYFYWYRQILGQKVEFLVSFYNNEISEKSEIFDDQFSVERPDGSNFTLKIRSTKLEDSAMYFCASSYETGTIYFGEGSWLTVV.

This clonotype showed up just a few times. V gene TRBV5-1 combines with J gene TRBJ1-2; a weak D match, TRBD1 (5 bases). The germline V gene encodes CDR1 SGHRS and CDR2 YFSETQ. The CDR3 runs to 14 residues. With 4 bases removed from V and 2 bases from J, the gap between germline ends came to 12 bases. DNA of the CDR3: TGCGCCAGCAGCGGTGCGGGGACCAACTATGGCTACACCTTC. Protein product: CASSGAGTNYGYTF.

The chain combines TRBV14 with TRBJ1-6, with TRBD1 as a possible D gene (5 bases). Germline values: CDR1 SGHDN, CDR2 FVKESK. Trimming removed 1 base at V and 12 bases at J, with 16 bases between. The CDR3 has 15 amino acids. Written as DNA, the CDR3 is TGTGCCAGCAGCCAAGTGATAGGGGCCCCAGGACCCCTCCACTTT. This translates into CASSQVIGAPGPLHF.

V gene TRBV6-1 combines with J gene TRBJ2-5, with D possibly TRBD2 on 5 matching bases. Per germline, CDR1 MNHNS and CDR2 SASEGT. The V gene lost 2 bases and the J gene lost 5 bases, with 15 bases spanning the gap. The CDR3 has 15 amino acids. The CDR3 spells CASSELNTPGETQYF. The DNA of the CDR3 is TGTGCCAGCAGTGAACTAAACACCCCGGGGGAGACCCAGTACTTC.

This clonotype has only a few counts. The chain has TRBV6-4 and TRBJ2-3; 9 bases map to TRBD2. Germline V gene lookup returns CDR1 MRHNA and CDR2 SNTAGT. J gave up 6 bases and V 3 bases, and 7 bases lay outside the gene matches. The CDR3 runs to 15 residues. The CDR3 DNA follows: TGTGCCAGCAGTGAAGGCGGGGGGGCAGCGGATACGCAGTATTTT. The encoded protein is CASSEGGGAADTQYF.

The sample holds a few counts of this clonotype. V usage is TRBV5-1 and J usage is TRBJ2-2, with D perhaps matching TRBD1 (6 bases). The V end was cut by 4 bases, the J end by 6 bases, with 13 bases between. The CDR3 is 14 residues long. CDR1 and CDR2 from the germline V gene are SGHRS and YFSETQ. The chain's CDR3 is CASSPDSVAGELFF. In DNA form, the CDR3 reads TGCGCCAGCAGCCCGGACAGTGTCGCCGGGGAGCTGTTTTTT.

The chain uses TRBV24-1 and TRBJ2-6; no definite D call. The CDR3 totals 8 residues. Germline CDR1 KGHDR, CDR2 SFDVKD. Here the CDR3 reads CALNVLTF. The CDR3 nucleotides read TGTGCTCTCAACGTCCTGACTTTC.

The chain employs TRBV20-1 and TRBJ2-4; D uncertain. Germline CDR1 reads DFQATT; CDR2 reads SNEGSKA (reference sequence). Trimming stripped 1 base from V and 3 bases from J, with 13 bases between. The CDR3 loop spans 15 amino acids. This CDR3 is CSARAPTWSKNIQYF. The CDR3 DNA follows: TGCAGTGCTAGAGCCCCAACGTGGAGCAAAAACATTCAGTACTTC.

This clonotype has a handful of counts. V usage is TRBV6-6 and J usage is TRBJ2-1, with 8 bases lining up with TRBD2. The junction had 13 bases not matched to a gene; V was cut back by 8 bases and J by 10 bases. The CDR3 consists of 14 residues. From germline, CDR1 is MNHNY and CDR2 SVGAGI (reference sequence). The CDR3 DNA reads TGTGCCAGCCGCACCTTAGCGGGACTACAGGAGCAGTTCTTC. Translated: CASRTLAGLQEQFF.

This clonotype was picked up one time. The chain joins TRBV6-5 to TRBJ2-3, with D possibly being TRBD1 (6 bases). CDR3 length equals 14 residues. Germline V gene data show CDR1 as MNHEY and CDR2 as SVGAGI. V was pared by 3 bases and J by 3 bases, with 10 bases between. The CDR3 reads CASSYYRETDTQYF. The CDR3 coding sequence is TGTGCCAGCAGTTATTACAGGGAGACAGATACGCAGTATTTT.

This chain joins TRBV7-2 and TRBJ1-3, with D hard to call. The V gene's germline CDR1 is SGHTA and CDR2 FQGNSA. The CDR3 is 14 residues long. V was pared by 1 base and J by 2 bases, with 6 bases between. In DNA, the CDR3 is TGTGCCAGCAGCTTAGGAGCCCCTGGAAACACCATATATTTT. Its protein product is CASSLGAPGNTIYF.

The chain couples TRBV24-1 to TRBJ2-3, with D possibly being TRBD2 (7 bases). Germline V lookup: CDR1 KGHDR, CDR2 SFDVKD. There are 14 residues in the CDR3. Deletions cut 5 bases from V and 4 bases from J, with 12 bases between. CDR3 amino acids: CATSGGGASDTQYF. The CDR3 DNA reads TGTGCCACCAGTGGAGGGGGGGCCTCAGATACGCAGTATTTT.

The CDR3 DNA follows: TGTGCCAGCAGTTACCGCTCAGGCAATCAGCCCCAGCATTTT. Protein: CASSYRSGNQPQHF. The rearrangement uses TRBV6-5 and TRBJ1-5; D unresolved. This CDR3 contains 14 residues. V lost 2 bases, J lost 2 bases, and 7 bases lay in between. Germline V CDR1 and CDR2: MNHEY, SVGAGI.

This clonotype was seen a few times. V and J are TRBV20-1 and TRBJ1-4; 8 bases are shared with TRBD1. The CDR3 has 14 amino acids. Germline V gives CDR1 DFQATT, CDR2 SNEGSKA (reference sequence). The V segment lost 4 bases and the J segment 6 bases; nucleotides outside the gene matches: 7. This CDR3 is CSATQGALDEKLFF. The CDR3 DNA reads TGCAGTGCTACCCAGGGGGCGTTGGATGAAAAACTGTTTTTT.

This clonotype was counted only a few times. This chain links TRBV12-5 with TRBJ2-7; D remains ambiguous. The CDR3 runs to 13 residues. Trimming cost V 1 base and J 3 bases, with 7 bases left between them. From germline, CDR1 is LGHNT and CDR2 FRNRAP. This CDR3 reads CASGLGSDYEQYF. Here the CDR3 DNA reads TGTGCTAGTGGTTTGGGAAGCGACTACGAGCAGTACTTC.

CDR3 residues: CSVQLRRYNEQFF. In nucleotides, the CDR3 is TGCAGCGTGCAGTTAAGACGGTACAATGAGCAGTTCTTC. The chain couples TRBV29-1 to TRBJ2-1; D is unresolved. CDR3 length equals 13 residues. CDR1 and CDR2 (germline): SQVTM, ANQGSEA. V lost 6 bases to trimming and J lost 4 bases, with 13 bases between them.

This clonotype was detected only a few times. This sequence joins TRBV6-6 and TRBJ2-5; 10 bases fit TRBD2. This CDR3 has 15 amino acids. V lost 2 bases to trimming and J lost 4 bases; unmatched junction nucleotides: 4. Germline CDR1 is MNHNY and CDR2 is SVGAGI (reference sequence). CDR3 region: CASSYPSGGVETQYF. Here the CDR3 DNA reads TGTGCCAGCAGTTACCCAAGCGGGGGGGTAGAGACCCAGTACTTC.

The J gene is TRBJ2-1, the V gene TRBV2, with D perhaps matching TRBD2 (7 bases). The germline CDR1 and CDR2 sequences are SNHLY and FYNNEI. Trimming shortened V by 2 bases and J by 13 bases, and 12 bases separated the two germline ends. The CDR3 sequence is 12 residues long. CDR3 DNA: TGTGCCAGCAGTGAATCGGGGGGCAAACAGTTCTTC. This sequence encodes CASSESGGKQFF.

The chain employs TRBV20-1 and TRBJ2-5; D tentatively fits TRBD1 or TRBD2 (5 bases each). The germline V gene encodes CDR1 DFQATT and CDR2 SNEGSKA (reference sequence). Trimming took off 0 bases at V and 1 base at J, with 15 bases between the two ends. The CDR3 is made up of 16 amino acids. CDR3 region: CSARDIRGDLQETQYF. The CDR3 DNA follows: TGCAGTGCTAGAGATATTAGAGGGGATCTCCAAGAGACCCAGTACTTC.

The chain has TRBV30 and TRBJ1-4; D unclear. The V gene's germline CDR1 is GTSNPN and CDR2 SVGIG (reference sequence). The CDR3 consists of 13 residues. V lost 2 bases and J 6 bases, leaving 10 bases between the germline ends. CDR3 in amino acids: CAWSRQRDEKLFF. Written as DNA, the CDR3 is TGTGCCTGGAGTAGGCAGAGGGATGAAAAACTGTTTTTT.

This clonotype occurred a few times. The chain links TRBV6-5 to TRBJ2-6; no clear D gene. This CDR3 is built from 18 residues. Germline-derived CDR1 and CDR2 are MNHEY and SVGAGI. Trimming shortened V by 5 bases and J by 1 base, and 18 bases separated the two germline ends. CDR3 protein: CASSQQYHRPSGANVLTF. In DNA, the CDR3 is TGTGCCAGCAGTCAACAGTATCACCGACCTTCTGGGGCCAACGTCCTGACTTTC.

This clonotype appeared a few times. CDR3 in amino acids: CASSFLGGTEAFF. CDR3 in DNA: TGTGCCAGCAGTTTTTTGGGGGGAACTGAAGCTTTCTTT. The V call is TRBV27, the J call TRBJ1-1; D perhaps matches TRBD1 (5 bases). Germline V gene sequence: CDR1 MNHEY, CDR2 SMNVEV (reference sequence). CDR3 size: 13 residues. V was trimmed by 3 bases and J by 5 bases, leaving 10 bases between them.

This clonotype was counted between two and nine times. Its ends do not fully match the called genes, so a read error is possible. J is TRBJ1-2 and V is TRBV7-9, with D perhaps TRBD1 (6 bases). This CDR3 region has 13 residues. In germline, CDR1 is SEHNR, CDR2 FQNEAQ (reference sequence). CDR3 in amino acids: CASSPVGPDSSSF. CDR3 nucleotide sequence: TGTGCCAGCAGTCCGGTGGGGCCGGACAGCTCGTCCTTC. Supplemented by reference TRBV7-9 and TRBJ1-2, the full variable domain reads DTGVSQNPRHKITKRGQNVTFRCDPISEHNRLYWYRQTLGQGPEFLTYFQNEAQLEKSRLLSDRFSAERPKGSFSTLEIQRTEQGDSAMYLCASSPVGPDSSSFGSGTRLTVV.

The chain carries TRBV5-6 and TRBJ2-1, with 8 bases matching TRBD2. There are 13 residues in the CDR3. Germline V gene lookup returns CDR1 SGHDT and CDR2 YYEEEE. Trimming at V came to 1 base and at J to 7 bases, leaving 1 base not matched to a gene. The CDR3 nucleotides are TGTGCCAGCAGCTTGCCTAGCGGGAATGAGCAGTTCTTC. Protein: CASSLPSGNEQFF.

This clonotype occurred a few times. The chain couples TRBV7-9 to TRBJ1-6; TRBD1 might be the D (5 bases). Trimming took 1 base from V and 7 from J, leaving 11 bases between them. Germline lookup yields CDR1 SEHNR and CDR2 FQNEAQ (reference sequence). The CDR3 covers 15 residues. CDR3: CASSLEGTGNSPLHF. The CDR3 bases are TGTGCCAGCAGCTTAGAGGGGACGGGGAATTCACCCCTCCACTTT.

At least ten counts were recorded for this clonotype. The rearrangement links TRBV11-2 to TRBJ2-5; no clear D gene. The CDR3 consists of 11 residues. Germline V gene lookup returns CDR1 SGHAT and CDR2 FQNNGV. Trimming removed 3 bases from V and 4 bases from J, with 3 bases in between. CDR3 sequence (DNA): TGTGCCAGCAGCTTCAGAGAGACCCAGTACTTC. Amino acid sequence: CASSFRETQYF.

The rearrangement uses TRBV7-9 and TRBJ2-7; possibly TRBD2 for D (5 bases). Germline V gives CDR1 SEHNR, CDR2 FQNEAQ (reference sequence). CDR3 length: 15 residues. Trimming cost V 1 base and J 3 bases, with 13 bases left between them. CDR3 in DNA: TGTGCCAGCAGCTTAGGTTCGGGGTTCGACTACGAGCAGTACTTC. Its translation is CASSLGSGFDYEQYF.

This chain joins TRBV7-9 and TRBJ1-6; tentative D call: TRBD1 (5 bases). The CDR3 spans 11 residues. Trimming took 3 bases from V and 12 from J, leaving 6 bases between them. From germline, CDR1 is SEHNR and CDR2 FQNEAQ (reference sequence). The CDR3 DNA reads as TGTGCCAGCAGCTTGGGGGGACCCCTCCACTTT. Translated, it gives CASSLGGPLHF.

The gene calls are TRBV6-5 and TRBJ1-2, with a weak D call TRBD1 (5 bases). CDR1 is MNHEY, CDR2 SVGAGI, per germline. V was clipped by 3 bases and J by 6 bases, with 14 bases between them. The CDR3 length is 14 residues. The CDR3 coding sequence is TGTGCCAGCAGTTATCGAGGCGCGGGGGATGGCTACACCTTC. Translating it yields CASSYRGAGDGYTF.